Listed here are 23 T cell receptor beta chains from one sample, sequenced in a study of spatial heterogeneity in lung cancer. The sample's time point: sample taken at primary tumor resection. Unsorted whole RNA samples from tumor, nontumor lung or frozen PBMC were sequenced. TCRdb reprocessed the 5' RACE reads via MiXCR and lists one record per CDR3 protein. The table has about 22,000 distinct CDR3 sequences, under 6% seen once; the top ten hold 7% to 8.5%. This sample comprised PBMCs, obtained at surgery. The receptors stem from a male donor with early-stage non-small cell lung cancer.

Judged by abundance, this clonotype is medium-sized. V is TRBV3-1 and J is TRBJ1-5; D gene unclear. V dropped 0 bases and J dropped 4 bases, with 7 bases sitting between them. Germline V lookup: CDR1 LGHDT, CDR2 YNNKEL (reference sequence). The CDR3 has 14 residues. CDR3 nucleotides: TGTGCCAGCAGCCAAGATCACACGAATCAGCCCCAGCATTTT. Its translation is CASSQDHTNQPQHF.

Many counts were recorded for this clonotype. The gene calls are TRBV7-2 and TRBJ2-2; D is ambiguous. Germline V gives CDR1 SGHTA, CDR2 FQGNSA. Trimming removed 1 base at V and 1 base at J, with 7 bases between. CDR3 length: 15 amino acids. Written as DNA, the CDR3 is TGTGCCAGCAGCTTAGGGTCAGGGAACACCGGGGAGCTGTTTTTT. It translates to CASSLGSGNTGELFF.

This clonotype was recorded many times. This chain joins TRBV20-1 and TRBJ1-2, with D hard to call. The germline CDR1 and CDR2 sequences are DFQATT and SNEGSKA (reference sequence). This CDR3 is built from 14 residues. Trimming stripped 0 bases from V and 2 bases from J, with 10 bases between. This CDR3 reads CSARDYESNYGYTF. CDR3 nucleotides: TGCAGTGCTAGAGATTATGAGTCAAACTATGGCTACACCTTC.

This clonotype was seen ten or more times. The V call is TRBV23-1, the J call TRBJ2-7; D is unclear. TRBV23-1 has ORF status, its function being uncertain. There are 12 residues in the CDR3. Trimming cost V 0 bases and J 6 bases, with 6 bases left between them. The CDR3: CASSQSHREQYF. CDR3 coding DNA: TGCGCCAGCAGTCAATCGCACCGCGAGCAGTACTTC.

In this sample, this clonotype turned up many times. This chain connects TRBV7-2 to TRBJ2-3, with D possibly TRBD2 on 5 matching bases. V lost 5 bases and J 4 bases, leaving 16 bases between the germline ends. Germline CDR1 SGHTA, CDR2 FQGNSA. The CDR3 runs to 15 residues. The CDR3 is CASSPEGNRADTQYF. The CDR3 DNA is TGTGCCAGCAGCCCCGAGGGTAACAGAGCAGATACGCAGTATTTT.

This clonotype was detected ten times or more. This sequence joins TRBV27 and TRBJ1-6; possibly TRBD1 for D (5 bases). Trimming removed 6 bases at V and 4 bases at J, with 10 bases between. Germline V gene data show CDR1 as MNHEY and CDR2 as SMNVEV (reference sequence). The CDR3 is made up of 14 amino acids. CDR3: CASSKEGYNSPLHF. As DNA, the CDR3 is TGTGCCAGCAGCAAAGAGGGGTATAATTCACCCCTCCACTTT.

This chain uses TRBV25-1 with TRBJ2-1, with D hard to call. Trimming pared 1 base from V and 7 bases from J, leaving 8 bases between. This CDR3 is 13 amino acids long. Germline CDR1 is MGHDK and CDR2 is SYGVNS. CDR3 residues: CASSEWAANEQFF. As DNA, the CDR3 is TGTGCCAGCAGTGAATGGGCTGCGAATGAGCAGTTCTTC.

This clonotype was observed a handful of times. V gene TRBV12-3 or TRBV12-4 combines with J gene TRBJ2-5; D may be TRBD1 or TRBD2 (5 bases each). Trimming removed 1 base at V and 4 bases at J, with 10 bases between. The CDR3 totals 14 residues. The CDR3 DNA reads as TGTGCCAGCAGTTTAGGGGGGATTGGAGAGACCCAGTACTTC. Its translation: CASSLGGIGETQYF.

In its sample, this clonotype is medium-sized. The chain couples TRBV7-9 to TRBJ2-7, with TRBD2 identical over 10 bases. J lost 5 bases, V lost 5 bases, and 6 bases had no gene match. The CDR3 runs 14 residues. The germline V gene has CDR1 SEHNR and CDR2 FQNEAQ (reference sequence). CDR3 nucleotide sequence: TGTGCCAGCAGCCCGCGAGCGGGAGGGGACGAGCAGTACTTC. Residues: CASSPRAGGDEQYF.

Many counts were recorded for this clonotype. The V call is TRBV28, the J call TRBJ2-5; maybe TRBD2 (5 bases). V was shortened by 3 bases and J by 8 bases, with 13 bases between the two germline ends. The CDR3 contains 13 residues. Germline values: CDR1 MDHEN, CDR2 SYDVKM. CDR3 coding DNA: TGTGCCAGCAGTTTGCCAGGTCCGGGAACCCAGTACTTC. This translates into CASSLPGPGTQYF.

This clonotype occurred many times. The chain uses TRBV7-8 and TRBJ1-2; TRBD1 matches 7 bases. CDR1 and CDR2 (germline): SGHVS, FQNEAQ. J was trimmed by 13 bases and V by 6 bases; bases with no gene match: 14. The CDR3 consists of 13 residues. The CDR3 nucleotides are TGTGCCAGCAGTCTTCTAGACAGGGCGAGGCGCACCTTC. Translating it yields CASSLLDRARRTF.

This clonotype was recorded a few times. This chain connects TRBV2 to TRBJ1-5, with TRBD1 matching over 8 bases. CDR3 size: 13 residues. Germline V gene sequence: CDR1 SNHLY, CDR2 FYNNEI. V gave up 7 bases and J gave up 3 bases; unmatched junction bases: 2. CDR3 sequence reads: CASKGQVNQPQHF. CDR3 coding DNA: TGTGCCAGCAAGGGACAGGTCAATCAGCCCCAGCATTTT.

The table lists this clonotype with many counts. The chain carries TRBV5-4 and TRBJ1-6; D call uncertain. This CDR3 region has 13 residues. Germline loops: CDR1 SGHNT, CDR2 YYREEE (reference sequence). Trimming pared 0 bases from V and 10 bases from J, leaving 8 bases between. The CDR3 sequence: CASSLAADSPLHF. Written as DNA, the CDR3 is TGTGCCAGCAGCTTGGCGGCGGACTCACCCCTCCACTTT.

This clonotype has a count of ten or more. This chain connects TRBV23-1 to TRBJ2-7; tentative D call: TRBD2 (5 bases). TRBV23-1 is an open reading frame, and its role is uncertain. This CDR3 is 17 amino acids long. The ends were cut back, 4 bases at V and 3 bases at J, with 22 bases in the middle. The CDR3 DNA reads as TGCGCCAGCAGTCCCCCGGCGAGGGCCGGGCACTTCTACGAGCAGTACTTC. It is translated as CASSPPARAGHFYEQYF.

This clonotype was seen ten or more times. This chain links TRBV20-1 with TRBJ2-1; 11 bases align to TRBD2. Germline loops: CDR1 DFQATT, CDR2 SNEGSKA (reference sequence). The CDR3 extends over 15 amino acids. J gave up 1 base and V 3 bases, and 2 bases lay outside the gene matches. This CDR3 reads CSASASGRSYNEQFF. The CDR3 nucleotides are TGCAGTGCTAGTGCTAGCGGGAGGTCCTACAATGAGCAGTTCTTC.

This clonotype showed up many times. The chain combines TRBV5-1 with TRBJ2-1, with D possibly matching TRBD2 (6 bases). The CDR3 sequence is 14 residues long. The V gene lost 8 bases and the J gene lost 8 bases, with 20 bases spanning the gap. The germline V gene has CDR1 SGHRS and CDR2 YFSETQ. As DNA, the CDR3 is TGCGCCAGTTATACGGGACTTCTAGGCGATGAGCAGTTCTTC. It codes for CASYTGLLGDEQFF.

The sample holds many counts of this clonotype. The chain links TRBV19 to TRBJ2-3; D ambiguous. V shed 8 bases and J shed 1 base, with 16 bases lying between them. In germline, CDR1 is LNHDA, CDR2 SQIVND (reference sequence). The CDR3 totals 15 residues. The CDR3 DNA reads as TGTGCCAGTCGTCCCAACAGCCTCGGCACAGATACGCAGTATTTT. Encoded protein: CASRPNSLGTDTQYF. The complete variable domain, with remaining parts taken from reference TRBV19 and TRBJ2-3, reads DGGITQSPKYLFRKEGQNVTLSCEQNLNHDAMYWYRQDPGQGLRLIYYSQIVNDFQKGDIAEGYSVSREKKESFPLTVTSAQKNPTAFYLCASRPNSLGTDTQYFGPGTRLTVL.

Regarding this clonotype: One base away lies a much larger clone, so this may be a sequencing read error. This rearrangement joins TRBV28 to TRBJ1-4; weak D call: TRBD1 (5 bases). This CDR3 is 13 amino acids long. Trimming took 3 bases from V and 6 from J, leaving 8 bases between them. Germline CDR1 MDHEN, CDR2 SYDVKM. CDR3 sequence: CASSFRGDEKLFF. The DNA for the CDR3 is TGTGCCAGCAGTTTTCGGGGGGATGAAAAACTGTTTTTT. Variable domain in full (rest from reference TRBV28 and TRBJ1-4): DVKVTQSSRYLVKRTGEKVFLECVQDMDHENMFWYRQDPGLGLRLIYFSYDVKMKEKGDIPEGYSVSREKKERFSLILESASTNQTSMYLCASSFRGDEKLFFGSGTQLSVL.

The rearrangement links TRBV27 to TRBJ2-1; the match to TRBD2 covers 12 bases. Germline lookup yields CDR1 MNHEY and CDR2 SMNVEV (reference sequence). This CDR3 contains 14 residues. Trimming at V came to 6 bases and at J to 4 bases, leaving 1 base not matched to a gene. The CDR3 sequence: CASRTSGGYNEQFF. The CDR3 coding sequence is TGTGCCAGCAGGACTAGCGGGGGTTACAATGAGCAGTTCTTC.

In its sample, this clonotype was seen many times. The CDR3 spells CASSASTSVDEQFF. In DNA form, the CDR3 reads TGTGCCAGCAGCGCTTCGACTAGCGTGGATGAGCAGTTCTTC. The rearrangement links TRBV7-2 to TRBJ2-1, with 8 bases aligning to TRBD2. Germline trimming cut 5 bases from V and 8 bases from J; bases unmatched to any gene: 8. Germline V CDR1 and CDR2: SGHTA, FQGNSA. This CDR3 contains 14 residues.

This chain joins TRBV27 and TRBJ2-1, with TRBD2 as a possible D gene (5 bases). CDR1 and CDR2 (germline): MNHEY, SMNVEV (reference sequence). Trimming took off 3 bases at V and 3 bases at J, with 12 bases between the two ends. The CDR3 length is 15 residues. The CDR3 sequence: CASSFLPRDYNEQFF. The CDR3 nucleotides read TGTGCCAGCAGTTTTCTCCCTCGGGACTACAATGAGCAGTTCTTC.

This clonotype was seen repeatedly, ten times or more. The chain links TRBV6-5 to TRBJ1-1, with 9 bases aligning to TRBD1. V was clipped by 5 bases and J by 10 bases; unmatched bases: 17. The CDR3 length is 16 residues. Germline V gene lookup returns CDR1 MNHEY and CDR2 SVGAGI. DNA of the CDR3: TGTGCCAGCAGTAACCTACAGGGGGCTGGTCAGGAGAGAGCTTTCTTT. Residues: CASSNLQGAGQERAFF.

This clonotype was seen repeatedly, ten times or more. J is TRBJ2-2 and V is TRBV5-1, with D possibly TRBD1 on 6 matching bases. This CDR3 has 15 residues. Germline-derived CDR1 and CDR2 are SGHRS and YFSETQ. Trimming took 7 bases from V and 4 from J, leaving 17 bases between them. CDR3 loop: CASQRVGASTGELFF. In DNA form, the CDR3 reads TGCGCCAGCCAAAGAGTGGGGGCGAGCACCGGGGAGCTGTTTTTT.